The 8 T cell receptor beta chains below all came from one sample that was sequenced in a study of CD8+ T cells in alopecia areata. Extracted RNA was reverse transcribed, and the resulting cDNA served as sequencing template. The assay was immunoSEQ multiplex PCR, and TCRdb's table has in-frame clones only and misses some. The sample holds 95,000 to 100,000 clones, 50% to 75% seen once. Treatment meaning: oral pan-JAK inhibitor, 5-10 mg twice daily. Sequenced material: CD8+ T cells sorted from blood, taken at week 4, from a patient treated with tofacitinib. The receptors stem from a human donor with alopecia areata.

This clone was counted between two and nine times. V gene TRBV6-5 combines with J gene TRBJ1-2; tentatively, D is TRBD1 (5 bases). The ends were cut back, 5 bases at V and 6 bases at J, with 7 bases in the middle. The CDR3 is made up of 11 amino acids. Germline loops: CDR1 MNHEY, CDR2 SVGAGI. The CDR3 reads CASSKGDGYTF. In nucleotides, the CDR3 is TGTGCCAGCAGTAAAGGGGATGGCTACACCTTC.

The rearrangement joins TRBV4-3 to TRBJ1-2; weak D call: TRBD1 (6 bases). CDR3 size: 16 residues. CDR1 and CDR2 from the germline V gene are LGHNA and YSLEER. The V end was cut by 0 bases, the J end by 5 bases, with 16 bases between. The CDR3 sequence is CASSQDPGGQSYGYTF. In nucleotides, the CDR3 is TGCGCCAGCAGCCAAGATCCGGGCGGACAGTCGTATGGCTACACCTTC.

This clone has more than one count but fewer than ten. The chain employs TRBV5-6 and TRBJ2-2, with D perhaps matching TRBD2 (6 bases). Per germline, CDR1 SGHDT and CDR2 YYEEEE. The germline V and J ends were trimmed by 0 bases and 5 bases, with 17 bases remaining between them. The CDR3 is made up of 17 amino acids. CDR3 residues: CASSLATGTGRTGELFF. CDR3 DNA: TGTGCCAGCAGCTTGGCAACCGGGACTGGTAGGACCGGGGAGCTGTTTTTT.

Only a few counts were recorded for this clone. One end of the junction varies from germline; a read error may be responsible. The rearrangement links TRBV5-5 to TRBJ2-3; 8 positions agree with TRBD1. Germline CDR1 reads SGHKS; CDR2 reads YYEKEE (reference sequence). The CDR3 sequence is 16 residues long. CDR3: CASSQGPGQGTDTQYF. For the CDR3, the DNA is TGCGCCAGCAGCCAAGGGCCGGGACAGGGCACAGATACGCAGTATTTT. Looking up the rest from reference TRBV5-5 and TRBJ2-3 gives the full variable domain: DAGVTQSPTHLIKTRGQQVTLRCSPISGHKSVSWYQQVLGQGPQFIFQYYEKEERGRGNFPDRFSARQFPNYSSELNVNALLLGDSALYLCASSQGPGQGTDTQYFGPGTRLTVL.

The V and J genes are TRBV27 and TRBJ1-1; unclear D gene. Trimming shortened V by 5 bases and J by 10 bases, and 11 bases separated the two germline ends. From germline, CDR1 is MNHEY and CDR2 SMNVEV (reference sequence). The CDR3 length is 11 residues. CDR3 protein: CASSQERTAFF. The DNA of the CDR3 is TGTGCCAGCAGTCAAGAACGGACAGCTTTCTTT.

The chain's CDR3 is CASSLFGQGGNQPQHF. Here the CDR3 DNA reads TGTGCCAGCAGCTTGTTCGGACAGGGGGGGAATCAGCCCCAGCATTTT. J is TRBJ1-5 and V is TRBV5-4; 10 nucleotides match TRBD1. J lost 4 bases, V lost 1 base, and 5 bases had no gene match. This CDR3 spans 16 amino acids. The V gene's germline CDR1 is SGHNT and CDR2 YYREEE (reference sequence).

This clone was recorded only once. This chain joins TRBV6-1 and TRBJ1-2; TRBD1 is a possible D gene (5 bases). Germline assignment: CDR1 MNHNS and CDR2 SASEGT. V was shortened by 3 bases and J by 4 bases, with 18 bases between the two germline ends. The CDR3 runs to 16 residues. CDR3 coding DNA: TGTGCCAGCAGTGACATATCAGGGCTCAGGAGCTATGGCTACACCTTC. Encoded protein: CASSDISGLRSYGYTF.

This clone came up a few times. Written as DNA, the CDR3 is TGTGCCAGCAGCTTGGAGACAGGGTGGAACACTGAAGCTTTCTTT. Amino acids: CASSLETGWNTEAFF. The V gene is TRBV5-6, the J gene TRBJ1-1; 7 positions match TRBD1. The length of the CDR3 is 15 residues. Germline V lookup: CDR1 SGHDT, CDR2 YYEEEE. Trimming took 0 bases from V and 1 from J; bases not matched to a gene: 3.